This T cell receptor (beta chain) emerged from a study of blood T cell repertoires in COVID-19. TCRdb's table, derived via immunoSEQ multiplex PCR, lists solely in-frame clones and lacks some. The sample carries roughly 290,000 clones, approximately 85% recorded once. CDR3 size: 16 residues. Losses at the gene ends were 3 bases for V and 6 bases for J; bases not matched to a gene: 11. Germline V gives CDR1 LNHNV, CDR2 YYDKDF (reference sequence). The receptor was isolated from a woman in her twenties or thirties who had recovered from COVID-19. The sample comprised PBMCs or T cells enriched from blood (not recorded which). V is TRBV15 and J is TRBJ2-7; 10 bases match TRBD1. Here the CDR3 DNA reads TGTGCCACCAGCAGGAAAACGCGGGACAGGGGATTCGAGCAGTACTTC. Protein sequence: CATSRKTRDRGFEQYF.